One and the same sample provided the 28 T cell receptor beta chains below, sequenced in a study of blood T cell repertoires in COVID-19. Clones were sequenced by immunoSEQ multiplex PCR, and TCRdb holds only the in-frame ones, with some missing. This table has around 220,000 clones, approximately 80% appearing once. Sequenced material: peripheral blood. The receptors originated from a woman older than 75 with COVID-19, enrolled during active disease.

The chain uses TRBV6-5 and TRBJ1-2; possible D gene TRBD1, 5 bases. Germline CDR1 is MNHEY and CDR2 is SVGAGI. The CDR3 runs 12 residues. The V gene lost 8 bases and the J gene lost 8 bases, with 15 bases spanning the gap. CDR3 DNA sequence: TGTGCCAGCGGAGCAGGGTCCGGAGGCTACACCTTC. Residues: CASGAGSGGYTF.

CDR3 bases: TGTGCCAGCAGTCCACCTGGGACAGGGACAGCTTTCTTT. This sequence encodes CASSPPGTGTAFF. This chain connects TRBV12-3 or TRBV12-4 to TRBJ1-1; 9 positions match TRBD1. CDR3 size: 13 residues. V lost 5 bases and J lost 10; bases outside the gene matches: 8.

This chain links TRBV20-1 with TRBJ1-1; the D is unclear. Trimming pared 3 bases from V and 11 bases from J, leaving 13 bases between. CDR1 is DFQATT and CDR2 is SNEGSKA in the germline V gene (reference sequence). This CDR3 spans 11 amino acids. The CDR3 spells CSASSSARAFF. The CDR3 DNA follows: TGCAGTGCTAGTAGTAGTGCCCGGGCTTTCTTT.

This chain links TRBV28 with TRBJ2-4; D might be TRBD2 (5 bases). The germline V and J ends were trimmed by 5 bases and 8 bases, with 16 bases remaining between them. The CDR3 extends over 14 amino acids. CDR1 is MDHEN, CDR2 SYDVKM, per germline. This chain's CDR3 is CASSAPGVGDIQYF. The CDR3 bases are TGTGCCAGCAGTGCCCCCGGGGTGGGTGACATTCAGTACTTC. The full variable domain, its missing parts supplied by reference TRBV28 and TRBJ2-4, is DVKVTQSSRYLVKRTGEKVFLECVQDMDHENMFWYRQDPGLGLRLIYFSYDVKMKEKGDIPEGYSVSREKKERFSLILESASTNQTSMYLCASSAPGVGDIQYFGAGTRLSVL.

The chain has TRBV5-4 and TRBJ2-1; 10 bases fit TRBD2. The V gene end was trimmed by 3 bases and the J gene end by 4 bases; junction bases not matched to a gene: 13. The CDR3 runs to 18 residues. From germline, CDR1 is SGHNT and CDR2 YYREEE (reference sequence). This CDR3 is CASSSQKLAGGRYNEQFF. The CDR3 coding sequence is TGTGCCAGCAGCTCCCAAAAATTAGCGGGGGGCCGATACAATGAGCAGTTCTTC.

CDR3 DNA sequence: TGTGCCAGCAGCCCCGGGGGGGGGCAGTCCTATAATTCACCCCTCCACTTT. This translates into CASSPGGGQSYNSPLHF. The rearrangement uses TRBV28 and TRBJ1-6; D perhaps matches TRBD1 (6 bases). The germline gives CDR1 MDHEN, CDR2 SYDVKM. V gave up 6 bases and J gave up 1 base, with 16 bases separating them. This CDR3 comprises 17 residues.

This clone was detected only a few times. The rearrangement joins TRBV5-1 to TRBJ2-2; D may be TRBD2 (6 bases). V shed 0 bases and J shed 14 bases, with 14 bases lying between them. The CDR3 is 13 amino acids. CDR1 and CDR2 (germline): SGHRS, YFSETQ. CDR3: CASSLGGTEILFF. CDR3 DNA sequence: TGCGCCAGCAGCTTGGGCGGGACCGAAATACTGTTTTTT.

The genes are TRBV13 and TRBJ2-5; possibly TRBD2 for D (6 bases). The germline gives CDR1 PRHDT, CDR2 FYEKMQ (reference sequence). This CDR3 is 15 amino acids long. Trimming took off 4 bases at V and 4 bases at J, with 16 bases between the two ends. CDR3 in DNA: TGTGCCAGCAGCTCTTCTGGCGGGGTTGTAGAGACCCAGTACTTC. Translated, it gives CASSSSGGVVETQYF.

The chain couples TRBV11-2 to TRBJ2-4; D is uncertain. V gave up 5 bases and J gave up 11 bases, with 13 bases separating them. Germline lookup yields CDR1 SGHAT and CDR2 FQNNGV. This CDR3 has 12 residues. This CDR3 is CASSPRSLVQYF. The CDR3 DNA is TGTGCCAGCAGCCCCCGGAGTTTGGTTCAGTACTTC.

The gene calls are TRBV30 and TRBJ1-2, with a tentative D call TRBD1 (5 bases). CDR1 is GTSNPN, CDR2 SVGIG, per germline (reference sequence). This CDR3 is built from 11 residues. Trimming shortened V by 5 bases and J by 8 bases, and 12 bases separated the two germline ends. The CDR3 protein is CAWSQGIGYTF. For the CDR3, the DNA is TGTGCCTGGTCGCAGGGCATCGGCTACACCTTC.

The chain employs TRBV19 and TRBJ2-3; D may be TRBD1 (7 bases). Trimming took 6 bases from V and 6 from J, leaving 10 bases between them. Germline V lookup: CDR1 LNHDA, CDR2 SQIVND (reference sequence). CDR3 length: 12 residues. CDR3 bases: TGTGCCAGTAGCCCAGGGGGGGATACGCAGTATTTT. Translating gives CASSPGGDTQYF.

The chain carries TRBV28 and TRBJ1-1, with TRBD1 as a possible D gene (5 bases). Germline assignment: CDR1 MDHEN and CDR2 SYDVKM. The CDR3 is made up of 19 amino acids. The V end lost 3 bases, the J end lost 3 bases, and 26 bases lay between the germline ends. CDR3 nucleotides: TGTGCCAGCAGTTTCCCCCGTCGGCCAGGGAGGCTCGGAGACACTGAAGCTTTCTTT. Residues: CASSFPRRPGRLGDTEAFF.

The rearrangement uses TRBV10-1 and TRBJ2-1; TRBD2 matches at 10 bases. Germline V gene lookup returns CDR1 WNHNN and CDR2 SYGVQD (reference sequence). J was trimmed by 4 bases and V by 6 bases; bases with no gene match: 6. This CDR3 is built from 15 residues. The CDR3 DNA reads TGCGCCAGCAGACTACTAGCGGGGAAATACAATGAGCAGTTCTTC. As protein: CASRLLAGKYNEQFF.

V is TRBV4-1 and J is TRBJ1-1; D unresolved. V was trimmed by 1 base and J by 6 bases, leaving 15 bases between them. CDR1 and CDR2 (germline): MGHRA, YSYEKL. This CDR3 is built from 15 residues. The CDR3 here is CASSQVYPPDSEAFF. CDR3 sequence (DNA): TGCGCCAGCAGCCAAGTCTACCCGCCGGACTCTGAAGCTTTCTTT.

The chain carries TRBV6-1 and TRBJ2-3, with 7 bases aligning to TRBD2. The CDR3 loop spans 15 amino acids. V gave up 1 base and J gave up 5 bases; unmatched junction bases: 6. The germline gives CDR1 MNHNS, CDR2 SASEGT. The DNA for the CDR3 is TGTGCCAGCAGTGAAGGGGGCGGGAGAGGAGATACGCAGTATTTT. Translated: CASSEGGGRGDTQYF.

This clone was counted between two and nine times. The chain has TRBV29-1 and TRBJ2-5; a possible D gene is TRBD2 (5 bases). V was shortened by 6 bases and J by 9 bases, with 14 bases between the two germline ends. Germline assignment: CDR1 SQVTM and CDR2 ANQGSEA. The CDR3 is made up of 11 amino acids. CDR3 amino acids: CSVVLVTAQYF. CDR3 DNA: TGCAGCGTGGTACTAGTCACGGCCCAGTACTTC.

The chain employs TRBV19 and TRBJ1-2; D is unclear. Germline CDR1 and CDR2: LNHDA and SQIVND (reference sequence). The V and J ends lost 2 bases and 3 bases respectively, with 10 bases between them. This CDR3 is built from 14 residues. This CDR3 is CASSINQAYYGYTF. The CDR3 bases are TGTGCCAGTAGTATAAACCAGGCCTACTATGGCTACACCTTC.

V is TRBV5-1 and J is TRBJ2-2; 7 bases align to TRBD1. CDR1 and CDR2 from the germline V gene are SGHRS and YFSETQ. J lost 2 bases, V lost 4 bases, and 8 bases had no gene match. The CDR3 covers 16 residues. CDR3 loop: CASSPDRVGNTGELFF. CDR3 DNA sequence: TGCGCCAGCAGCCCAGACAGGGTCGGAAACACCGGGGAGCTGTTTTTT.

The rearrangement joins TRBV5-1 to TRBJ2-5; unclear D gene. There are 13 residues in the CDR3. Germline-derived CDR1 and CDR2 are SGHRS and YFSETQ. Trimming stripped 7 bases from V and 4 bases from J, with 14 bases between. CDR3 loop: CASAPTFAETQYF. The CDR3 DNA is TGCGCCAGCGCACCTACCTTCGCAGAGACCCAGTACTTC.

The chain couples TRBV28 to TRBJ1-2; 7 positions match TRBD1. In germline, CDR1 is MDHEN, CDR2 SYDVKM. The CDR3 contains 14 residues. J gave up 8 bases and V 5 bases, and 11 bases lay outside the gene matches. CDR3 sequence (DNA): TGTGCCAGCAGTACCGGGACAGCCAGAGAAGGCTACACCTTC. As protein: CASSTGTAREGYTF.

About this clone itself: This CDR3 is also generated by other DNA sequences in the sample. The V gene is TRBV19, the J gene TRBJ1-2; the D is unclear. V dropped 6 bases and J dropped 7 bases, with 9 bases sitting between them. Germline V lookup: CDR1 LNHDA, CDR2 SQIVND (reference sequence). The CDR3 runs 11 residues. CDR3 bases: TGTGCCAGTAGGACTATCGGTGGCTACACCTTC. Amino acids: CASRTIGGYTF.

V is TRBV27 and J is TRBJ1-4; the D is unclear. The CDR3 runs 12 residues. Germline assignment: CDR1 MNHEY and CDR2 SMNVEV (reference sequence). V lost 3 bases and J lost 8, with 7 bases in between. CDR3 coding DNA: TGTGCCAGCAGTTTCCCCGGGGAAAAACTGTTTTTT. It specifies CASSFPGEKLFF.

This clone has a handful of counts. Other nucleotide sequences in the sample specify the same CDR3. The rearrangement links TRBV6-5 to TRBJ2-5; the match to TRBD1 covers 8 bases. The germline V gene has CDR1 MNHEY and CDR2 SVGAGI. This CDR3 is 14 amino acids long. Germline trimming cut 0 bases from V and 4 bases from J; bases unmatched to any gene: 1. DNA for the CDR3: TGTGCCAGCAGTTACTCAACAGGGGGAGAGACCCAGTACTTC. Translation: CASSYSTGGETQYF.

V is TRBV18 and J is TRBJ1-4; D uncertain. The CDR3 covers 16 residues. Trimming pared 2 bases from V and 3 bases from J, leaving 13 bases between. CDR1 and CDR2 (germline): KGHSH, LQKENI. The CDR3 DNA reads as TGTGCCAGCTCACCATCAAAAGGGAGGGCTAATGAAAAACTGTTTTTT. Protein product: CASSPSKGRANEKLFF. The entire variable domain, with the rest obtained from reference TRBV18 and TRBJ1-4, is as follows: NAGVMQNPRHLVRRRGQEARLRCSPMKGHSHVYWYRQLPEEGLKFMVYLQKENIIDESGMPKERFSAEFPKEGPSILRIQQVVRGDSAAYFCASSPSKGRANEKLFFGSGTQLSVL.

The chain employs TRBV12-3 or TRBV12-4 and TRBJ1-6, with 7 bases aligning to TRBD1. This CDR3 contains 12 residues. V shed 6 bases, J shed 17 bases, and the junction held 10 bases outside the gene matches. In DNA form, the CDR3 reads TGTGCCAGCAGCCCCGACAGGGTTCTAATCCACTTT. Translating gives CASSPDRVLIHF.

The V gene is TRBV5-1, the J gene TRBJ1-4; D gene unclear. The CDR3 has 15 residues. Germline CDR1 is SGHRS and CDR2 is YFSETQ. Trimming pared 4 bases from V and 0 bases from J, leaving 10 bases between. The CDR3 spells CASSRGSSTNEKLFF. The CDR3 DNA follows: TGCGCCAGCAGCCGGGGTTCATCAACTAATGAAAAACTGTTTTTT. The whole variable domain, filled in from reference TRBV5-1 and TRBJ1-4, reads KAGVTQTPRYLIKTRGQQVTLSCSPISGHRSVSWYQQTPGQGLQFLFEYFSETQRNKGNFPGRFSGRQFSNSRSEMNVSTLELGDSALYLCASSRGSSTNEKLFFGSGTQLSVL.

The chain recombines TRBV5-1 with TRBJ2-1, with D possibly matching TRBD2 (6 bases). The CDR3 extends over 20 amino acids. V gave up 2 bases and J gave up 0 bases, with 24 bases separating them. CDR1 and CDR2 (germline): SGHRS, YFSETQ. The DNA for the CDR3 is TGCGCCAGCAGCTTCCCAGGGAACAGCCAGGCGGGGAGCTCCTACAATGAGCAGTTCTTC. This encodes CASSFPGNSQAGSSYNEQFF.

This clone was detected only once. The gene calls are TRBV10-1 and TRBJ2-7, with TRBD2 matching over 11 bases. With 7 bases clipped from V and 5 bases from J, the junction kept 13 bases outside the gene matches. CDR3 length: 16 amino acids. Germline values: CDR1 WNHNN, CDR2 SYGVQD (reference sequence). The CDR3 bases are TGCGCCAGCAAGCTGCCGGTTACTAGCGGGAGCCACGAGCAGTACTTC. The encoded protein is CASKLPVTSGSHEQYF.